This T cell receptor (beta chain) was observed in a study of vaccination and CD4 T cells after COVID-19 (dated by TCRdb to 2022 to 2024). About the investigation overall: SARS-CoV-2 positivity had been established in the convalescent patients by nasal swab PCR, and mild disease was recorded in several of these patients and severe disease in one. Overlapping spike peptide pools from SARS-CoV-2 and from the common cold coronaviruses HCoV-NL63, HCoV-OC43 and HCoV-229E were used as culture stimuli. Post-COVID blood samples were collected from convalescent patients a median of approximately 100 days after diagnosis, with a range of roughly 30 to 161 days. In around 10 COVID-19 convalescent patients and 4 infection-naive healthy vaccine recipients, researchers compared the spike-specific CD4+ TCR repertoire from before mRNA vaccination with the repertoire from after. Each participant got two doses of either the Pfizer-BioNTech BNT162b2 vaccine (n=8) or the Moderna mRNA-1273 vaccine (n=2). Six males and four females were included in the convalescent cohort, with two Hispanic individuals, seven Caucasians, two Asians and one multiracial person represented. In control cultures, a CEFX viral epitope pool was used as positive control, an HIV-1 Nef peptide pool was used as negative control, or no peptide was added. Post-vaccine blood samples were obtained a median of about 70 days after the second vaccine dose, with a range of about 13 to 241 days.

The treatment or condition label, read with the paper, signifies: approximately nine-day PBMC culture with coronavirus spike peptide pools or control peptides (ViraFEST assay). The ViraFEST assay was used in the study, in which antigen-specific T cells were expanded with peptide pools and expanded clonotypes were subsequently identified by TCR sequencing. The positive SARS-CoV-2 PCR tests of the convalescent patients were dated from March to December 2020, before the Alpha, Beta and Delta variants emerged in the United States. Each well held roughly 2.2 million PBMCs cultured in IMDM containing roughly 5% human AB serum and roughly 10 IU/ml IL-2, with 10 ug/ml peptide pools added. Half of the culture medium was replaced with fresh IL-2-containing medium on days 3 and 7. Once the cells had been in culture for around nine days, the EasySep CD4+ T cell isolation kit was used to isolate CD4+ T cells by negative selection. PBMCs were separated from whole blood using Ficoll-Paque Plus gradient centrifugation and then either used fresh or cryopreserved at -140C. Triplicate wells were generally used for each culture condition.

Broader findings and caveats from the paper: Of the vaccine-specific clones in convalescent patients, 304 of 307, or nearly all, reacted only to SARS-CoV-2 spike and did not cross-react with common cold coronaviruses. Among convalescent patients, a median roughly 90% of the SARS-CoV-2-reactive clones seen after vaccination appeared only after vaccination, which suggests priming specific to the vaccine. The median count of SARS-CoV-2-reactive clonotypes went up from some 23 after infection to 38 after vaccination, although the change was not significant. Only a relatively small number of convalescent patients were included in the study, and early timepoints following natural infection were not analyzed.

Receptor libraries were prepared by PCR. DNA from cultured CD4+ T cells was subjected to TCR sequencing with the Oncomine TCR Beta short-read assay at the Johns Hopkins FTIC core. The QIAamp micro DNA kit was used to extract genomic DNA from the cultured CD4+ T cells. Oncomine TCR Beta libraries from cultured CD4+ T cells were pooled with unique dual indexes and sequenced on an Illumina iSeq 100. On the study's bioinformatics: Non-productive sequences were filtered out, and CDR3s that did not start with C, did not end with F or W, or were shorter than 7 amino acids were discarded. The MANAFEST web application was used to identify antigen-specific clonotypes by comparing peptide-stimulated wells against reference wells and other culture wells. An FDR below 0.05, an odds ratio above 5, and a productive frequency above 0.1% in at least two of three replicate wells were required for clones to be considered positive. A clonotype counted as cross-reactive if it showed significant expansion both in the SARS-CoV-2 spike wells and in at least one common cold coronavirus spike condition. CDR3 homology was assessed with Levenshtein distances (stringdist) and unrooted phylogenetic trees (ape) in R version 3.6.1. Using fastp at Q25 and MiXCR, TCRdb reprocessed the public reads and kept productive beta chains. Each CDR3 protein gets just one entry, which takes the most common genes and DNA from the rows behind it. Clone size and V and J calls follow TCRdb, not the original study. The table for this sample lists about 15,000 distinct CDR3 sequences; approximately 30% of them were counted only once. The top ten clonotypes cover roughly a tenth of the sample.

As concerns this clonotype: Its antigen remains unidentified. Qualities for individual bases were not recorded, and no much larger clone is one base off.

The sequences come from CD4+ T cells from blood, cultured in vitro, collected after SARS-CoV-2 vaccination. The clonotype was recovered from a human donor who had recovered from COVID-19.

Read as DNA, the sequence is TGCGCCAGCAGCCGAGAGCAGGGGGAGAACTATGGCTACACCTTC. Its translation reads: CASSREQGENYGYTF. The sequence joins TRBV5-1 to TRBJ1-2, with TRBD1 identical over 7 junction bases. The CDR3 holds 15 amino acids from the cysteine to the phenylalanine. Just the 45-base CDR3 DNA is kept, in frame starting at base 1. CDR1 and CDR2 (SGHRS, YFSETQ) derive from the germline V gene. From V the trimming removes 4 bases and from J it removes 2 bases, while the gene matches leave 8 bases of the junction unaccounted for.